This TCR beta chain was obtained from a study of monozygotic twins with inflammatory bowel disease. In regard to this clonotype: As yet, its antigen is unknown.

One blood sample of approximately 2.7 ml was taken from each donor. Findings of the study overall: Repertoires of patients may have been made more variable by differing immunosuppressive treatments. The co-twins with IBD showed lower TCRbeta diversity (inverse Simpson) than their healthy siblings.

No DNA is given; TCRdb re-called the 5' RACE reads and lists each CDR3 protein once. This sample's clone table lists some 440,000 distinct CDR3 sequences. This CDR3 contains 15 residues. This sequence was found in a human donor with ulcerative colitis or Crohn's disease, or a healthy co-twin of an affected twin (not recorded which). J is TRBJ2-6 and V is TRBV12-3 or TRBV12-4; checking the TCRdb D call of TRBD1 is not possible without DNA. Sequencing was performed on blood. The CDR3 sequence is CASRLGTPGANVLTF.